The present entry profiles one TCR beta chain with its context. The sample belongs to a study of blood T cell repertoires in COVID-19. With 4 bases removed from V and 4 bases from J, the gap between germline ends came to 11 bases. Germline lookup yields CDR1 SGHRS and CDR2 YFSETQ. The CDR3 contains 13 residues. The data were produced by immunoSEQ multiplex PCR, yet TCRdb's version contains in-frame clones alone and is incomplete. This sample carries around 60,000 clones, about 90% of them seen once, and the ten largest clones take approximately 13%. The receptor was derived from a man aged 60 to 75 with active COVID-19. Sequenced material: peripheral blood. The rearrangement links TRBV5-1 to TRBJ1-2; D might be TRBD1 (5 bases). CDR3 amino acids: CASSIGQSYGYTF. The DNA of the CDR3 is TGCGCCAGCAGCATTGGACAAAGCTATGGCTACACCTTC.